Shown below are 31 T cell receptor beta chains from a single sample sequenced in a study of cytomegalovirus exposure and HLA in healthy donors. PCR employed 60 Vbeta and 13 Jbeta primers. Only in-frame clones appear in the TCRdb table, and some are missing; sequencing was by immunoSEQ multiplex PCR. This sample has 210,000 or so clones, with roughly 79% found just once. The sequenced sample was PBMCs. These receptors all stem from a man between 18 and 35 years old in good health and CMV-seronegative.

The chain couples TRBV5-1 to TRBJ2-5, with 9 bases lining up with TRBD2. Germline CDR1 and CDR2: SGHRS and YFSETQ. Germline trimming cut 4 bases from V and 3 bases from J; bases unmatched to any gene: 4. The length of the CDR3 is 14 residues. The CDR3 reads CASSPGLAEETQYF. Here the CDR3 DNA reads TGCGCCAGCAGCCCGGGACTAGCAGAAGAGACCCAGTACTTC.

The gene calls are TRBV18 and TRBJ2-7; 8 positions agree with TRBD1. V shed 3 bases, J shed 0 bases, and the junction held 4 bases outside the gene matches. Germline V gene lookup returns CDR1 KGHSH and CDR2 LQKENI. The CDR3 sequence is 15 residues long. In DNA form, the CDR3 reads TGTGCCAGCTCACCCGGACAGGGTCGCTCCTACGAGCAGTACTTC. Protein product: CASSPGQGRSYEQYF.

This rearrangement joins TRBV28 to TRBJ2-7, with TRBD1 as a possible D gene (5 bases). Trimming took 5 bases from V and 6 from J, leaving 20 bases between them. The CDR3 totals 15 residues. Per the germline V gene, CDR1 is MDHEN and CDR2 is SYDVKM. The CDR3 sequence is CASSGTPRVRGEQYF. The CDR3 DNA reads TGTGCCAGCAGTGGCACCCCCAGGGTAAGGGGCGAGCAGTACTTC.

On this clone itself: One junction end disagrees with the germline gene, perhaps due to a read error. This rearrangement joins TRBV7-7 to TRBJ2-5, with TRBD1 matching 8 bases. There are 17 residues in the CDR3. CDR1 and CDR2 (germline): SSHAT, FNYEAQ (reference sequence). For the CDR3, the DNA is TGTGCTAGCAGCTTAATGGAACGGACAGGGACGTCAGAGACCCAGTACTTC. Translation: CASSLMERTGTSETQYF.

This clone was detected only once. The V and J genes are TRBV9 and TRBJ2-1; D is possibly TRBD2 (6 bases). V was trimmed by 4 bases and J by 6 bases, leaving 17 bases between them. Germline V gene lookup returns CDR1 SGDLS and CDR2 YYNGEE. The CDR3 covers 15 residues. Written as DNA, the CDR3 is TGTGCCAGCAGCCCCAGCGCGGGGCGCAGCAATGAGCAGTTCTTC. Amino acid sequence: CASSPSAGRSNEQFF.

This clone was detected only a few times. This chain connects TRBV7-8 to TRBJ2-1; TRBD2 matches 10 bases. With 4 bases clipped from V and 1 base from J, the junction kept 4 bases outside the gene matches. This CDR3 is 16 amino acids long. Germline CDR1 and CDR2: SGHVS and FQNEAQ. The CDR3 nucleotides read TGTGCCAGCAGCTCGAGACTAGCGGGTTCCTACAATGAGCAGTTCTTC. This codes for CASSSRLAGSYNEQFF.

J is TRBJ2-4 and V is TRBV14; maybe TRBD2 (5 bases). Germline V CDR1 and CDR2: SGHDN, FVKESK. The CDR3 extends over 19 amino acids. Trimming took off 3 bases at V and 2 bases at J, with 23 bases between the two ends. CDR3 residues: CASSHPRVVGAKSKNIQYF. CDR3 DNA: TGTGCCAGCAGCCATCCGCGGGTTGTGGGTGCCAAATCCAAAAACATTCAGTACTTC.

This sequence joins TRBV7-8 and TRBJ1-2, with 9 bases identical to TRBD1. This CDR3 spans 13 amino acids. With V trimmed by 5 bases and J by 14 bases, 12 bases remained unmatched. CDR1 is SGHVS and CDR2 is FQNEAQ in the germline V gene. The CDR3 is CASSLSTGGLITF. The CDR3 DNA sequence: TGTGCCAGCAGCCTATCGACAGGGGGGTTGATAACCTTC.

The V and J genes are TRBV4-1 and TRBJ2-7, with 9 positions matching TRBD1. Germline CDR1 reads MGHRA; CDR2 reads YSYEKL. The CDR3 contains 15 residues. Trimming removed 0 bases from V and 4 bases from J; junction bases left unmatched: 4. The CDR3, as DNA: TGCGCCAGCAGCCAAGAGACAGGGGGAATTTACGAGCAGTACTTC. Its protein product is CASSQETGGIYEQYF.

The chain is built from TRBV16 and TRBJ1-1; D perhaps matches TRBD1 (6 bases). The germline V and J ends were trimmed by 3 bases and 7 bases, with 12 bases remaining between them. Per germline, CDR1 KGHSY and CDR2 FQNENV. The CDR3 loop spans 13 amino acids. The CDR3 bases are TGTGCCAGCAGCCACCCTGACAGGAGTGAAGCTTTCTTT. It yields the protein CASSHPDRSEAFF. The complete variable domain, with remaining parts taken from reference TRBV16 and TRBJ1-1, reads GEEVAQTPKHLVRGEGQKAKLYCAPIKGHSYVFWYQQVLKNEFKFLISFQNENVFDETGMPKERFSAKCLPNSPCSLEIQATKLEDSAVYFCASSHPDRSEAFFGQGTRLTVV.

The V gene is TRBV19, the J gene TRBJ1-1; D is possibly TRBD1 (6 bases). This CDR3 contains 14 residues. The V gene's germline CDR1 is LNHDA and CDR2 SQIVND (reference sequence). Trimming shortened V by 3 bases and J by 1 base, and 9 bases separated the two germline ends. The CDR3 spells CASSMGHPNTEAFF. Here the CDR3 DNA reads TGTGCCAGTAGTATGGGACACCCGAACACTGAAGCTTTCTTT.

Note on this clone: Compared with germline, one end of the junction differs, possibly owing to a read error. CDR3 DNA sequence: TGTGCTAGCAGCTTAGAGGACAGGGTAGGAGAGACCCAGTACTTC. It yields the protein CASSLEDRVGETQYF. The chain employs TRBV7-7 and TRBJ2-5; 8 bases align to TRBD1. The CDR3 sequence is 15 residues long. Germline V gene sequence: CDR1 SSHAT, CDR2 FNYEAQ (reference sequence).

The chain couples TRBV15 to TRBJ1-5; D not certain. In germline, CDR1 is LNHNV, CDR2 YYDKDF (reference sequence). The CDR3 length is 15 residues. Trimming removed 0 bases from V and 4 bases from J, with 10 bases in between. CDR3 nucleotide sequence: TGTGCCACCAGCAGAGAACAAGAACGAAATCAGCCCCAGCATTTT. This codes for CATSREQERNQPQHF.

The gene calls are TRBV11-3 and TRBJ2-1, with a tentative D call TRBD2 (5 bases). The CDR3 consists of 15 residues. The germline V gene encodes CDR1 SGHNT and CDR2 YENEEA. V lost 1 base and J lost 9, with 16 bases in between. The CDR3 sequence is CASSLGSGPGSEQFF. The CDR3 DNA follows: TGTGCCAGCAGCTTAGGGAGCGGCCCCGGCAGTGAGCAGTTCTTC.

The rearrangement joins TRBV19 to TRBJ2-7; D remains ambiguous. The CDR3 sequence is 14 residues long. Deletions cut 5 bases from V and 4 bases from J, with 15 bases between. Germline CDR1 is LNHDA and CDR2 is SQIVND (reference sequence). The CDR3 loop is CASSATLSTYEQYF. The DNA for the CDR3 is TGTGCCAGTAGTGCGACTCTTTCTACGTACGAGCAGTACTTC.

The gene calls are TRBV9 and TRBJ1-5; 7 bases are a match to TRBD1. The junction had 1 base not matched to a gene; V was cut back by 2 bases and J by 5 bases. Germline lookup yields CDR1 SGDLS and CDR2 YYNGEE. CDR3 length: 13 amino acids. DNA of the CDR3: TGTGCCAGCAGCGTCACAGGGGATCAGCCCCAGCATTTT. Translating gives CASSVTGDQPQHF.

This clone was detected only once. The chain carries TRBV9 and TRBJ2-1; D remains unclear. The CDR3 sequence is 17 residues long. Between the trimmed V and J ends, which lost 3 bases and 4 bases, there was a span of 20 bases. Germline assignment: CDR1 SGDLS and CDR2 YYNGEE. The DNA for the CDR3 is TGTGCCAGCAGCGCCCCCACCTATGGCGGTGCTTACAATGAGCAGTTCTTC. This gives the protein CASSAPTYGGAYNEQFF. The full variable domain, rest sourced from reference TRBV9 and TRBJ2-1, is DSGVTQTPKHLITATGQRVTLRCSPRSGDLSVYWYQQSLDQGLQFLIQYYNGEERAKGNILERFSAQQFPDLHSELNLSSLELGDSALYFCASSAPTYGGAYNEQFFGPGTRLTVL.

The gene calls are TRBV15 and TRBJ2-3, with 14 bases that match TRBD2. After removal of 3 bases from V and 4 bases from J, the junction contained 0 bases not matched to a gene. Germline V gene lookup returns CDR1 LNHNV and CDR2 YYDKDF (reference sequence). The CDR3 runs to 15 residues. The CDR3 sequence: CATSRGLAGADTQYF. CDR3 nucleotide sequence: TGTGCCACCAGCAGGGGACTAGCGGGAGCAGATACGCAGTATTTT. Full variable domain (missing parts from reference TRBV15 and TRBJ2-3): DAMVIQNPRYQVTQFGKPVTLSCSQTLNHNVMYWYQQKSSQAPKLLFHYYDKDFNNEADTPDNFQSRRPNTSFCFLDIRSPGLGDTAMYLCATSRGLAGADTQYFGPGTRLTVL.

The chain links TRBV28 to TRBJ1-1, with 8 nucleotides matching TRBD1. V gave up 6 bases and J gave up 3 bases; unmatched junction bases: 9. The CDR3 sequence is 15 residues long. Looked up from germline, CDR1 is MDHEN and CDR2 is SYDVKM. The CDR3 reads CASSLTGVKDTEAFF. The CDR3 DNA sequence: TGTGCCAGCAGCCTGACAGGGGTGAAGGACACTGAAGCTTTCTTT.

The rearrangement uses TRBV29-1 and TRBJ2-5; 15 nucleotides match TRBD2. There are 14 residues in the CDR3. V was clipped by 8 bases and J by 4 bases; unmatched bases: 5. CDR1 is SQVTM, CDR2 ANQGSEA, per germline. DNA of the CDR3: TGCAGCCAAATGGGACTAGCGGGGGGAGAGACCCAGTACTTC. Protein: CSQMGLAGGETQYF.

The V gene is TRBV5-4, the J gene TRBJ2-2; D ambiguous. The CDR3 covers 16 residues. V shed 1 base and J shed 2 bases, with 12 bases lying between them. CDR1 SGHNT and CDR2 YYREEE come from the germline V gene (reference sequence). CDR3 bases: TGTGCCAGCAGCTTGATGAGGTTCCGCAACACCGGGGAGCTGTTTTTT. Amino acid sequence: CASSLMRFRNTGELFF.

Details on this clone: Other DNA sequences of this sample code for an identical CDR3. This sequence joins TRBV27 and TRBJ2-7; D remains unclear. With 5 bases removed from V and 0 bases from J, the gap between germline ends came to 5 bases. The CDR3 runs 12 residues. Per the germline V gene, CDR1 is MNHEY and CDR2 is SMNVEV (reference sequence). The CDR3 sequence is CASSLPSYEQYF. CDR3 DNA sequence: TGTGCCAGCAGTCTTCCCTCCTACGAGCAGTACTTC.

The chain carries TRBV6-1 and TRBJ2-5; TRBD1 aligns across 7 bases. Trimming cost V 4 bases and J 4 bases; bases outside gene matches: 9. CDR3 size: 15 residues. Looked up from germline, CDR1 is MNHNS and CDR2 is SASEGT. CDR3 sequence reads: CASSAGLGGRETQYF. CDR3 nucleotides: TGTGCCAGCAGTGCGGGCTTAGGGGGCCGAGAGACCCAGTACTTC.

CDR3 bases: TGTGCCAGCAGCGTAGGAGGGACTGGCGCCGGGGAGCTGTTTTTT. Translation: CASSVGGTGAGELFF. This chain links TRBV9 with TRBJ2-2, with a possible D match to TRBD2 (6 bases). From germline, CDR1 is SGDLS and CDR2 YYNGEE. The length of the CDR3 is 15 residues. V lost 0 bases to trimming and J lost 6 bases, with 12 bases between them.

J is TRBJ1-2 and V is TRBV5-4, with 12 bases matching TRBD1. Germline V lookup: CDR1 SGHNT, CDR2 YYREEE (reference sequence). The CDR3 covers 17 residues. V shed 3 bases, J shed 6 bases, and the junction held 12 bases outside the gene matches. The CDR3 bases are TGTGCCAGCAGCTCGCGCCGGGACAGGGGGCGCGTGGATGGCTACACCTTC. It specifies CASSSRRDRGRVDGYTF.

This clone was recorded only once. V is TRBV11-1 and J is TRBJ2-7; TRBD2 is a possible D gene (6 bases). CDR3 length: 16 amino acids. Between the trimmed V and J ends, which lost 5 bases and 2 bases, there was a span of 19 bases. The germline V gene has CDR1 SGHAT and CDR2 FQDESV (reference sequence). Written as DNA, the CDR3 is TGTGCCAGCAGCCCTCAGGGAGCGGGCTTAACCTACGAGCAGTACTTC. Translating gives CASSPQGAGLTYEQYF.

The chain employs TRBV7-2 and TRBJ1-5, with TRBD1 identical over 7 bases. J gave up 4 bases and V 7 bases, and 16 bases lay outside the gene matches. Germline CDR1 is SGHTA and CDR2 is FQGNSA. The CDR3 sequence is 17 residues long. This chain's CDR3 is CASTERQGGLPNQPQHF. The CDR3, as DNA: TGTGCCAGCACCGAAAGACAGGGTGGTCTTCCGAATCAGCCCCAGCATTTT.

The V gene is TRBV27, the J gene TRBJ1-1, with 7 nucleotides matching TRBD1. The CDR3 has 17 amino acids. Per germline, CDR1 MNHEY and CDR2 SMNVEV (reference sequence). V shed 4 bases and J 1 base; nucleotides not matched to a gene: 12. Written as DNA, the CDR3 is TGTGCCAGCAGTTCCCTTATTTTGTCAGGGGGGAACACTGAAGCTTTCTTT. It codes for CASSSLILSGGNTEAFF.

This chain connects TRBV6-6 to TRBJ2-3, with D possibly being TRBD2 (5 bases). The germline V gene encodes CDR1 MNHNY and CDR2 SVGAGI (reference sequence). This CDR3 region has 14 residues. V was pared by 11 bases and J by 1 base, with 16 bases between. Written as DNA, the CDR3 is TGTGCCGCGCGAGGGTTTTCAGGCACAGATACGCAGTATTTT. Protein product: CAARGFSGTDTQYF.

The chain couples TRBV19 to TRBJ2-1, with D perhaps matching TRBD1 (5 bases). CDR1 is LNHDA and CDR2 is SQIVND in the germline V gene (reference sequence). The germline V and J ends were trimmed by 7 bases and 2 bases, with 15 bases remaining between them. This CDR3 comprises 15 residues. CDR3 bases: TGTGCCAGTAACCCTTCCAGGACAACCTACAATGAGCAGTTCTTC. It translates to CASNPSRTTYNEQFF.

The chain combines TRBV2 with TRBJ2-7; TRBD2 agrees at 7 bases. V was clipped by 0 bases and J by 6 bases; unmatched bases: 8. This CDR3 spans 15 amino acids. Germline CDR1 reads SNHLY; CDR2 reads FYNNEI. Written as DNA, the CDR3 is TGTGCCAGCAGTGAAGCGAGGGGAGGGGACGGCGAGCAGTACTTC. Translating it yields CASSEARGGDGEQYF.